These 10 T cell receptor beta chains share one sample of origin, sequenced in a study of blood T cells in healthy people across ages. With a J-beta primer mix and a sample-barcoded 5' primer, a second PCR ran roughly 6 to 12 cycles. MiXCR was run by TCRdb on the 5' RACE reads, yielding one entry per CDR3 protein. The sample has around 870,000 distinct CDR3 sequences, under 30% seen once. Material: blood. The receptors here all came from an elderly woman in good health.

J is TRBJ1-2 and V is TRBV5-1; tentatively, D is TRBD1 (6 bases). The CDR3 consists of 17 residues. Trimming removed 10 bases at V and 3 bases at J, with 28 bases between. Germline V lookup: CDR1 SGHRS, CDR2 YFSETQ. CDR3 nucleotide sequence: TGCGCCCCTCAGCCCACAGGGATTCCTCTCTGCCACTATGGCTACACCTTC. This gives the protein CAPQPTGIPLCHYGYTF. Full variable domain (missing parts from reference TRBV5-1 and TRBJ1-2): KAGVTQTPRYLIKTRGQQVTLSCSPISGHRSVSWYQQTPGQGLQFLFEYFSETQRNKGNFPGRFSGRQFSNSRSEMNVSTLELGDSALYLCAPQPTGIPLCHYGYTFGSGTRLTVV.

Notes on this clonotype: A much larger clone lies a single base off, so this may be a read error. This chain's CDR3 is CASSSGGRYNEQYF. In nucleotides, the CDR3 is TGTGCCAGCAGCAGCGGGGGGCGGTACAATGAGCAGTACTTC. This chain connects TRBV9 to TRBJ2-4, with 9 bases aligning to TRBD2. CDR3 size: 14 residues. V gave up 4 bases and J gave up 13 bases; unmatched junction bases: 12. CDR1 is SGDLS and CDR2 is YYNGEE in the germline V gene.

This clonotype was recorded at least ten times. The rearrangement uses TRBV29-1 and TRBJ1-5; D not certain. The germline V gene encodes CDR1 SQVTM and CDR2 ANQGSEA. The CDR3 spans 13 residues. V gave up 6 bases and J gave up 2 bases, with 11 bases separating them. The DNA of the CDR3 is TGCAGCGTATCAGCCGGGGGCAATCAGCCCCAGCATTTT. This sequence encodes CSVSAGGNQPQHF.

There are many counts of this clonotype. J is TRBJ1-4 and V is TRBV7-9; possibly TRBD1 for D (5 bases). V gave up 5 bases and J gave up 8 bases, with 12 bases separating them. Per germline, CDR1 SEHNR and CDR2 FQNEAQ (reference sequence). The length of the CDR3 is 13 residues. The CDR3 is CASSVRDGEKLFF. The CDR3, as DNA: TGTGCCAGCAGCGTTCGGGACGGGGAAAAACTGTTTTTT.

The rearrangement links TRBV19 to TRBJ2-1, with TRBD1 matching 7 bases. The ends lost 5 bases at V and 15 bases at J; junction bases unmatched: 7. CDR1 is LNHDA, CDR2 SQIVND, per germline (reference sequence). The CDR3 runs 11 residues. CDR3 in amino acids: CASSARDSLFF. The CDR3 DNA sequence: TGTGCCAGTAGTGCCCGGGACAGTCTGTTCTTC.

This clonotype occurred many times. The J gene is TRBJ2-3, the V gene TRBV6-1, with D tentatively TRBD1 (6 bases). Germline-derived CDR1 and CDR2 are MNHNS and SASEGT. Trimming took 1 base from V and 6 from J, leaving 11 bases between them. The CDR3 totals 14 residues. The CDR3 DNA sequence: TGTGCCAGCAGTGAAGACAGGGTGGTGGATACGCAGTATTTT. Translating gives CASSEDRVVDTQYF.

The table lists this clonotype with many counts. CDR3 amino acids: CASSVLARNEQFF. CDR3 sequence (DNA): TGTGCCAGCAGCGTTCTAGCGCGTAATGAGCAGTTCTTC. The chain links TRBV2 to TRBJ2-1; D might be TRBD2 (6 bases). The CDR3 extends over 13 amino acids. The germline V gene has CDR1 SNHLY and CDR2 FYNNEI. Trimming took 6 bases from V and 7 from J, leaving 13 bases between them.

This clonotype was counted between two and nine times. V is TRBV7-9 and J is TRBJ1-1; D might be TRBD1 (5 bases). The CDR3 is 14 residues long. The V end lost 6 bases, the J end lost 6 bases, and 17 bases lay between the germline ends. CDR1 SEHNR and CDR2 FQNEAQ come from the germline V gene (reference sequence). The CDR3 reads CASRSDARGAEAFF. For the CDR3, the DNA is TGTGCCAGCAGATCTGACGCCCGGGGCGCTGAAGCTTTCTTT.

This clonotype was seen ten or more times. The genes are TRBV20-1 and TRBJ1-5; 7 positions agree with TRBD1. Germline assignment: CDR1 DFQATT and CDR2 SNEGSKA (reference sequence). The V gene end was trimmed by 4 bases and the J gene end by 2 bases; junction bases not matched to a gene: 2. The CDR3 has 13 residues. CDR3 sequence (DNA): TGCAGTGCTAACACAGGGGGCAATCAGCCCCAGCATTTT. It yields the protein CSANTGGNQPQHF.

The chain uses TRBV6-5 and TRBJ2-7; possibly TRBD1 for D (5 bases). V shed 6 bases and J shed 0 bases, with 9 bases lying between them. This CDR3 has 13 amino acids. From germline, CDR1 is MNHEY and CDR2 SVGAGI. The CDR3 reads CASSAGSSYEQYF. As DNA, the CDR3 is TGTGCCAGCAGCGCAGGGTCCTCCTACGAGCAGTACTTC.